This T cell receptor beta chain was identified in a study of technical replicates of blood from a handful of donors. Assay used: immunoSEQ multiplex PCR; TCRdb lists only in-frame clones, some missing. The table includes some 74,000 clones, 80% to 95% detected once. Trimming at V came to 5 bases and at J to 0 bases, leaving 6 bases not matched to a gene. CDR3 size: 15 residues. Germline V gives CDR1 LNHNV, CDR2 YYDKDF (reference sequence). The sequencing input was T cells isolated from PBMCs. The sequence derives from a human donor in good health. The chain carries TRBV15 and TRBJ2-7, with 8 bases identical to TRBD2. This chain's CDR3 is CATSLQRESSYEQYF. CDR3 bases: TGTGCCACCAGCCTTCAGCGGGAGAGCTCCTACGAGCAGTACTTC.